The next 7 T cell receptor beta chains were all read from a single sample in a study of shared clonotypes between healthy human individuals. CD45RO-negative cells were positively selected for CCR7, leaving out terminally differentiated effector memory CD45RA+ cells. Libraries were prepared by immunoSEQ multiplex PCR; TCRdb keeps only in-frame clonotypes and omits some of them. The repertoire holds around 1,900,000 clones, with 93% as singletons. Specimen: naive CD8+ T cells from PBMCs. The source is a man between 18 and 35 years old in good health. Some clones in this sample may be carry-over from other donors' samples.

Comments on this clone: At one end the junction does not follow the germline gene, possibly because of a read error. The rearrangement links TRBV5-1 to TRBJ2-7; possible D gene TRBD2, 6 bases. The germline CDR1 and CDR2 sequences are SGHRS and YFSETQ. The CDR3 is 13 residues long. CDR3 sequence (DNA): TGCGCCAGCCGGATTAGCGGTGGGCACGAGCAGCACTTC. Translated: CASRISGGHEQHF.

The CDR3 DNA sequence: TGTGCCAGTAGTGGGGCACGAACGGTCACTGAAGCTTTCTTT. This codes for CASSGARTVTEAFF. The chain recombines TRBV19 with TRBJ1-1; maybe TRBD1 (5 bases). CDR3 length: 14 amino acids. Germline V gene lookup returns CDR1 LNHDA and CDR2 SQIVND (reference sequence). With 5 bases removed from V and 4 bases from J, the gap between germline ends came to 14 bases.

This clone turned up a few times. CDR3 sequence reads: CASSLAGGNTEAFF. CDR3 DNA sequence: TGTGCCAGCAGCTTAGCTGGGGGGAACACTGAAGCTTTCTTT. The gene calls are TRBV11-1 and TRBJ1-1, with a weak D call TRBD1 (5 bases). The CDR3 consists of 14 residues. With 0 bases removed from V and 1 base from J, the gap between germline ends came to 6 bases. CDR1 is SGHAT, CDR2 FQDESV, per germline (reference sequence). Based on the CDR3 plus reference TRBV11-1 and TRBJ1-1, the full variable domain is EAEVAQSPRYKITEKSQAVAFWCDPISGHATLYWYRQILGQGPELLVQFQDESVVDDSQLPKDRFSAERLKGVDSTLKIQPAELGDSAMYLCASSLAGGNTEAFFGQGTRLTVV.

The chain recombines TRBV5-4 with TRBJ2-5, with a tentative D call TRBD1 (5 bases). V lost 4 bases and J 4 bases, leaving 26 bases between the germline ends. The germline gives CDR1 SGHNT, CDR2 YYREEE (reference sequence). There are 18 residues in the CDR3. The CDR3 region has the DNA TGTGCCAGCAGCCGTGGACCCCTGGGGCTACTGAGGCGAGAGACCCAGTACTTC. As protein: CASSRGPLGLLRRETQYF.

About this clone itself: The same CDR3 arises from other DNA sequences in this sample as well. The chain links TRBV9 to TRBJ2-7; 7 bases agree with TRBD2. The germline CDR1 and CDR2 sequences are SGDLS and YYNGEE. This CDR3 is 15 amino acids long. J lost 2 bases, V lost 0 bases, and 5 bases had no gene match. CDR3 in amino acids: CASSVGGGSPYEQYF. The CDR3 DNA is TGTGCCAGCAGCGTAGGAGGCGGGAGCCCCTACGAGCAGTACTTC.

The CDR3 coding sequence is TGTGCCAGCAGTGAAGCGCCTTGGACAGAGACAACTAATGAAAAACTGTTTTTT. Translating it yields CASSEAPWTETTNEKLFF. This chain joins TRBV2 and TRBJ1-4, with D possibly TRBD1 on 6 matching bases. The CDR3 totals 18 residues. Per germline, CDR1 SNHLY and CDR2 FYNNEI. The germline V and J ends were trimmed by 0 bases and 0 bases, with 14 bases remaining between them.

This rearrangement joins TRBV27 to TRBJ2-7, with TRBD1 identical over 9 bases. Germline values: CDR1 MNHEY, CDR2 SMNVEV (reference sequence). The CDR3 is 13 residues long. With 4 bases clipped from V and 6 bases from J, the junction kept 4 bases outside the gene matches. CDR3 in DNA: TGTGCCAGCAGTTGGGGACAGGGAGGCGAGCAGTACTTC. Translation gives CASSWGQGGEQYF.